A selection of T cell receptor beta chains follows, all from one sample in a study of response to subunit inactivated influenza vaccine. TCRdb re-derived calls from the RT-PCR reads in MiXCR, one entry per CDR3 protein. This sample has roughly 700,000 distinct CDR3 sequences; about 15% occur once, and the top ten carry less than 7%. The sequenced sample was PBMCs from blood, obtained 14 to 15 days before vaccination. The source of these receptors is a man aged 50 to 59 who received an inactivated influenza vaccine. The CDR3 runs from the conserved cysteine through the conserved F or W. The order of the fields is clone size, V gene, J gene, CDR3 length, D gene, CDR3 protein, CDR3 DNA. A D gene is named only where the DNA matches it firmly. Size is omitted from some rows. Given values are once, few, many or a class for expanded clones.

clone size: .; V gene: TRBV6-1; J gene: TRBJ2-4; CDR3 length: 16; D gene: TRBD1; CDR3 protein: CASSLGTGVAKNIQYF; CDR3 DNA: TGTGCCAGCAGCCTTGGGACAGGGGTGGCCAAAAACATTCAGTACTTC
clone size: few; V gene: TRBV20-1; J gene: TRBJ2-3; CDR3 length: 18; D gene: .; CDR3 protein: CSARDRASLPPSTDTQYF; CDR3 DNA: TGCAGTGCTAGAGATCGGGCTAGCTTACCTCCTAGCACAGATACGCAGTATTTT
clone size: few; V gene: TRBV6-5; J gene: TRBJ1-2; CDR3 length: 15; D gene: .; CDR3 protein: CASSYSAGANYGYTF; CDR3 DNA: TGTGCCAGCAGTTACTCGGCCGGAGCTAACTATGGCTACACCTTC
clone size: few; V gene: TRBV20-1; J gene: TRBJ1-1; CDR3 length: 15; D gene: .; CDR3 protein: CSARDKTRGSTEAFF; CDR3 DNA: TGCAGTGCTAGAGACAAGACCCGGGGGAGCACTGAAGCTTTCTTT
clone size: many; V gene: TRBV5-6; J gene: TRBJ2-7; CDR3 length: 12; D gene: .; CDR3 protein: CASSLQGVEQYF; CDR3 DNA: TGTGCCAGCAGCTTACAGGGAGTCGAGCAGTACTTC
clone size: .; V gene: TRBV5-1; J gene: TRBJ2-1; CDR3 length: 15; D gene: TRBD1; CDR3 protein: CASAQKGQGGNEQFF; CDR3 DNA: TGCGCCAGTGCCCAGAAAGGACAGGGCGGCAATGAGCAGTTCTTC
clone size: many; V gene: TRBV7-9; J gene: TRBJ2-4; CDR3 length: 13; D gene: .; CDR3 protein: CASSLDRENIQYF; CDR3 DNA: TGTGCCAGCAGCTTAGACAGGGAAAACATTCAGTACTTC
clone size: few; V gene: TRBV10-2; J gene: TRBJ2-7; CDR3 length: 14; D gene: TRBD2; CDR3 protein: CASRLAGEAYEQYF; CDR3 DNA: TGCGCCAGCAGATTAGCGGGAGAGGCCTACGAGCAGTACTTC
clone size: few; V gene: TRBV28; J gene: TRBJ2-6; CDR3 length: 17; D gene: .; CDR3 protein: CASSFRGLPSGANVLTF; CDR3 DNA: TGTGCCAGCAGTTTTCGGGGACTTCCCTCTGGGGCCAACGTCCTGACTTTC
clone size: few; V gene: TRBV10-3; J gene: TRBJ2-5; CDR3 length: 17; D gene: TRBD2; CDR3 protein: CAISLKAGLAAQETQYF; CDR3 DNA: TGTGCCATCAGTCTGAAAGCGGGACTAGCGGCCCAAGAGACCCAGTACTTC
clone size: few; V gene: TRBV11-2; J gene: TRBJ1-4; CDR3 length: 16; D gene: .; CDR3 protein: CASSFVWAATNEKLFF; CDR3 DNA: TGTGCCAGCAGCTTTGTTTGGGCTGCAACTAATGAAAAACTGTTTTTT
clone size: .; V gene: TRBV6-9; J gene: TRBJ2-1; CDR3 length: 18; D gene: TRBD2; CDR3 protein: CASSPESGRRLSYNEQFF; CDR3 DNA: TGTGCCAGCAGCCCCGAGAGCGGGAGACGCCTCTCCTACAATGAGCAGTTCTTC
clone size: few; V gene: TRBV6-2/TRBV6-3; J gene: TRBJ2-3; CDR3 length: 17; D gene: TRBD2; CDR3 protein: CASSYLGSGVLTDTQYF; CDR3 DNA: TGTGCCAGCAGTTACTTAGGTAGCGGGGTTCTCACAGATACGCAGTATTTT
clone size: .; V gene: TRBV28; J gene: TRBJ2-7; CDR3 length: 12; D gene: .; CDR3 protein: CATNRWSYEQYF; CDR3 DNA: TGTGCCACCAATAGATGGTCCTACGAGCAGTACTTC
clone size: few; V gene: TRBV28; J gene: TRBJ2-1; CDR3 length: 16; D gene: TRBD1; CDR3 protein: CASRQGTGDLYNEQFF; CDR3 DNA: TGTGCCAGCAGACAAGGGACAGGGGATCTTTACAATGAGCAGTTCTTC
clone size: few; V gene: TRBV7-2; J gene: TRBJ1-2; CDR3 length: 11; D gene: .; CDR3 protein: CASSLEAGYTF; CDR3 DNA: TGTGCCAGCAGCTTAGAGGCTGGCTACACCTTC